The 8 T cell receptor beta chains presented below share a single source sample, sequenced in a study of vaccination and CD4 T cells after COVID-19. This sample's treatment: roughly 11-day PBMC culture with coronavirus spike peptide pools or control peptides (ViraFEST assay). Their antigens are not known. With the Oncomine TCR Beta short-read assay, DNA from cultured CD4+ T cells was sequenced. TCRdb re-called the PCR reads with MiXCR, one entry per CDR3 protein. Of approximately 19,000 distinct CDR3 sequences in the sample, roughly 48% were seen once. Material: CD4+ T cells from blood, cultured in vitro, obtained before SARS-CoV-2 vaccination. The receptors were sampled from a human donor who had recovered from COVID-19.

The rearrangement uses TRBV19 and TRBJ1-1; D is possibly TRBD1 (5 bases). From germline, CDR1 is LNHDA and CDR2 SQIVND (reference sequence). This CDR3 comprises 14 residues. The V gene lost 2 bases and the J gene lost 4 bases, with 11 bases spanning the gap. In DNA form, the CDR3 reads TGTGCCAGTAGTATATCCCAGGGAGGCACTGAAGCTTTCTTT. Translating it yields CASSISQGGTEAFF.

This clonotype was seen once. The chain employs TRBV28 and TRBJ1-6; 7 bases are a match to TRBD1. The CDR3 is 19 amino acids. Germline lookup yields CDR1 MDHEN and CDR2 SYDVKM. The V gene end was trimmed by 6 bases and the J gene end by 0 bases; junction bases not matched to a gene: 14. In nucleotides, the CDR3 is TGTGCCAGCAGCTACTATACCGGGACAGCGAGCTCCTATAATTCACCCCTCCACTTT. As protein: CASSYYTGTASSYNSPLHF.

CDR3 in DNA: TGTGCCAGCTCGCGACAGGTAGTTTTAAGCACTGAAGCTTTCTTT. Its translation is CASSRQVVLSTEAFF. The V call is TRBV18, the J call TRBJ1-1; a weak D match, TRBD1 (6 bases). V gave up 6 bases and J gave up 4 bases, with 18 bases separating them. This CDR3 has 15 amino acids. The germline gives CDR1 KGHSH, CDR2 LQKENI.

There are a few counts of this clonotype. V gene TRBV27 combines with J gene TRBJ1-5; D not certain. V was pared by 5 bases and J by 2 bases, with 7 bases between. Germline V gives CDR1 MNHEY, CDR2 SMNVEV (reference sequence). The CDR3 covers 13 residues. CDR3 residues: CASSLNGNQPQHF. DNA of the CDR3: TGTGCCAGCAGTCTTAATGGCAATCAGCCCCAGCATTTT.

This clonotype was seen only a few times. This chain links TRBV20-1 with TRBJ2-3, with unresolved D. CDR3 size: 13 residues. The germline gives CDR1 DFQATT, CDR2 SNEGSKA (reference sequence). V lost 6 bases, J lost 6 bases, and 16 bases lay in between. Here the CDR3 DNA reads TGCAGTGCGGAGAATGGAATGGCGGATACGCAGTATTTT. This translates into CSAENGMADTQYF.

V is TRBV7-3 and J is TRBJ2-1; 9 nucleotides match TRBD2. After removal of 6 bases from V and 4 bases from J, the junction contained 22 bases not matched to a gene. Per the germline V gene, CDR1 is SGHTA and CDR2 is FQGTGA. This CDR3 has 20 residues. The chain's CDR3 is CASSQRSSGRPATLYNEQFF. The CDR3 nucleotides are TGTGCCAGCAGTCAAAGGTCGAGCGGGAGGCCCGCTACCCTTTACAATGAGCAGTTCTTC.

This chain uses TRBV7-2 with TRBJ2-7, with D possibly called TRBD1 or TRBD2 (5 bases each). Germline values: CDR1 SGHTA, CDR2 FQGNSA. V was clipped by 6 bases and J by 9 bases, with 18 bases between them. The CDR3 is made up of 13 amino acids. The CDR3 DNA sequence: TGTGCCAGCAGTTCCCGAGGGGCTCTCGGGCAGTACTTC. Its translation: CASSSRGALGQYF.

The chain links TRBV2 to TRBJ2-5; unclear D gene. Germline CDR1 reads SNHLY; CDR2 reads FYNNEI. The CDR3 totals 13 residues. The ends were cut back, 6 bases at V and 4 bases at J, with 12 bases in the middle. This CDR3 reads CASRALGIETQYF. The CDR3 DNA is TGTGCCAGCAGGGCCCTCGGAATAGAGACCCAGTACTTC.